What follows describes a single T cell receptor beta chain. Authors' methods: Reference gene primer amplification gave estimated nucleated cell counts. Clones were sequenced by immunoSEQ multiplex PCR, and TCRdb holds only the in-frame ones, with some missing. That table supplies the V and J calls and clone size; D and trimming were determined from the DNA. The sample has about 220,000 clones; more than 70% are singletons. Trimming cost V 6 bases and J 5 bases, with 20 bases left between them. Germline-derived CDR1 and CDR2 are SGHTA and FQGNSA. This CDR3 has 16 amino acids. This record belongs to a study of blood T cell repertoires in COVID-19. For the study at large: There were acute and convalescent COVID-19 samples, and they came from the United States, Italy and Spain.

Sequences were obtained from peripheral blood. The rearrangement joins TRBV7-2 to TRBJ2-1; maybe TRBD2 (6 bases). The clonotype originates from a woman aged 80 or older with acute or convalescent COVID-19. The CDR3 here is CASSRRGGRENNEQFF. The CDR3 bases are TGTGCCAGCAGTCGCCGTGGGGGTCGGGAGAACAATGAGCAGTTCTTC.